The rows below give T cell receptor beta chains drawn from one sample of a study of blood T cell repertoires in COVID-19. The table came from immunoSEQ multiplex PCR; TCRdb's copy has only in-frame clones and leaves some out. The data contain 200,000 to 250,000 clones, less than 85% of them seen just once; the ten biggest clones take up 5.5% to 8.5%. Source material: peripheral blood. The receptors here all came from a woman aged 65 to 85 with acute or convalescent COVID-19. CDR3s include the opening cysteine and the closing phenylalanine or tryptophan. Fields, in order: CDR3 protein, CDR3 DNA, V gene, J gene, CDR3 length, D gene, clone size. A D gene is named only where the DNA matches it firmly. The size of a clone is reported for some rows only, either as once, few or many, or as a class for expanded clones.

CSVHGGSGANVLTF	TGCAGCGTCCACGGGGGTTCTGGGGCCAACGTCCTGACTTTC	TRBV29-1	TRBJ2-6	14	NA	NA
CASSGPAPQGSGEQFF	TGTGCCAGCAGTGGCCCGGCCCCACAGGGATCGGGTGAGCAGTTCTTC	TRBV6-1	TRBJ2-1	16	NA	NA
CASSQDLLAGPTGGELFF	TGCGCCAGCAGCCAAGATTTACTGGCGGGGCCCACCGGCGGGGAGCTGTTTTTT	TRBV4-1	TRBJ2-2	18	NA	NA
CASSIRSGANVLTF	TGTGCCAGTAGTATCCGCTCTGGGGCCAACGTCCTGACTTTC	TRBV19	TRBJ2-6	14	NA	NA
CASSYLGGETQYF	TGTGCCAGCAGTTATCTCGGCGGAGAGACCCAGTACTTC	TRBV6-6	TRBJ2-5	13	NA	NA
CASSLGGTGDGYTF	TGTGCCAGCAGCTTGGGGGGGACAGGAGATGGCTACACCTTC	TRBV5-4	TRBJ1-2	14	TRBD1	NA
CASSPQGQETQYF	TGTGCCAGCAGCCCTCAGGGGCAAGAGACCCAGTACTTC	TRBV12-1	TRBJ2-5	13	NA	once
CASSQDWTGTTYEQYF	TGCGCCAGCAGCCAAGATTGGACAGGGACAACCTACGAGCAGTACTTC	TRBV4-1	TRBJ2-7	16	TRBD1	NA
CAWSPRGGRDTQYF	TGTGCCTGGAGCCCACGGGGGGGCCGAGATACGCAGTATTTT	TRBV30	TRBJ2-3	14	TRBD2	NA
CAISRTAGGETQYF	TGTGCCATCTCCCGGACTGCCGGGGGAGAGACCCAGTACTTC	TRBV10-3	TRBJ2-5	14	NA	once
CASSEPGQGDHSPLHF	TGTGCCAGCAGTGAACCGGGACAGGGGGACCATTCACCCCTCCACTTT	TRBV25-1	TRBJ1-6	16	TRBD1	NA
CASSHSGSGDQPQHF	TGTGCCAGCAGCCATTCAGGGTCGGGAGATCAGCCCCAGCATTTT	TRBV3-1/TRBV3-2	TRBJ1-5	15	NA	NA
CASSLRTGSWGEQYF	TGCGCCAGCAGCTTGCGGACTGGGAGTTGGGGCGAGCAGTACTTC	TRBV5-1	TRBJ2-7	15	NA	NA
CASSVQTGKGTEAFF	TGCGCCAGCAGCGTACAGACAGGGAAGGGCACTGAAGCTTTCTTT	TRBV5-1	TRBJ1-1	15	TRBD1	NA
CASSFVAGSTDTQYF	TGTGCCAGCAGCTTTGTAGCGGGGAGCACAGATACGCAGTATTTT	TRBV7-9	TRBJ2-3	15	TRBD2	NA
CASTPGWGGATYNEQFF	TGTGCCAGCACCCCCGGTTGGGGCGGGGCAACCTACAATGAGCAGTTCTTC	TRBV2	TRBJ2-1	17	NA	NA
CASSRQGVGEKLFF	TGTGCCAGCAGTAGACAGGGTGTTGGTGAAAAACTGTTTTTT	TRBV6-5	TRBJ1-4	14	TRBD1	NA
CASSGTNQETQYF	TGCGCCAGCAGCGGGACTAACCAAGAGACCCAGTACTTC	TRBV5-1	TRBJ2-5	13	TRBD2	NA
CAWAREPYGYTF	TGTGCCTGGGCACGGGAGCCCTATGGCTACACCTTC	TRBV30	TRBJ1-2	12	NA	NA
CASSLVAGGRNEQFF	TGTGCCAGCAGCTTAGTAGCGGGGGGCCGGAATGAGCAGTTCTTC	TRBV7-2	TRBJ2-1	15	TRBD2	few
CASTPGGTLYGYTF	TGTGCCAGTACCCCTGGGGGGACTCTCTATGGCTACACCTTC	TRBV19	TRBJ1-2	14	NA	NA
CAISEQSYGYTF	TGTGCCATCAGTGAACAGTCCTATGGCTACACCTTC	TRBV10-3	TRBJ1-2	12	NA	once
CASGSQLSTDTQYF	TGTGCCAGCGGTTCTCAACTTAGTACAGATACGCAGTATTTT	TRBV2	TRBJ2-3	14	NA	NA
CAISIQGSTDTQYF	TGTGCCATCAGTATACAGGGCAGCACAGATACGCAGTATTTT	TRBV10-3	TRBJ2-3	14	NA	NA
CASSPFEGVGTGELFF	TGTGCCAGCTCCCCATTTGAGGGCGTAGGCACCGGGGAGCTGTTTTTT	TRBV18	TRBJ2-2	16	NA	NA
CASREDRISSGYGYTF	TGTGCCAGCAGGGAGGACAGGATATCTTCCGGCTATGGCTACACCTTC	TRBV28	TRBJ1-2	16	TRBD1	NA
CASSQDRSGGAVTDTQYF	TGTGCCAGCAGCCAAGATAGGAGCGGGGGGGCTGTCACAGATACGCAGTATTTT	TRBV4-2	TRBJ2-3	18	TRBD2	NA
CASRSGVFTDTQYF	TGTGCCAGTAGATCCGGGGTCTTCACAGATACGCAGTATTTT	TRBV19	TRBJ2-3	14	NA	few
CATNLTGCGETQYF	TGTGCCACCAACCTGACAGGGTGCGGAGAGACCCAGTACTTC	TRBV24-1	TRBJ2-5	14	TRBD1	many
CASSESSQRGVVQFF	TGCGCCAGCAGTGAGTCGAGTCAGCGGGGAGTTGTGCAGTTCTTC	TRBV10-1	TRBJ2-1	15	TRBD2	NA
CASSYDRVGGQPQHF	TGTGCCAGCAGCTACGACAGGGTTGGGGGTCAGCCCCAGCATTTT	TRBV5-8	TRBJ1-5	15	TRBD1	NA
CASSPSGGGAIGANVLTF	TGTGCCAGCAGCCCCTCTGGTGGGGGGGCGATTGGGGCCAACGTCCTGACTTTC	TRBV7-2	TRBJ2-6	18	NA	NA
CASSQDAGLSGYTF	TGTGCCAGCAGCCAAGATGCGGGTTTGAGTGGCTACACCTTC	TRBV3-1/TRBV3-2	TRBJ1-2	14	NA	NA
CATSDPQGLAAEKADTQYF	TGTGCCACCAGTGATCCCCAGGGGCTAGCGGCGGAGAAGGCAGATACGCAGTATTTT	TRBV24-1	TRBJ2-3	19	NA	NA
CASSLVGDQPQHF	TGTGCCAGCAGTTTGGTAGGGGATCAGCCCCAGCATTTT	TRBV12-3/TRBV12-4	TRBJ1-5	13	NA	NA
CATSRGSGEAGELFF	TGTGCCACCAGCAGAGGATCCGGTGAGGCCGGGGAGCTGTTTTTT	TRBV15	TRBJ2-2	15	NA	NA
CASSPPTRETQYF	TGTGCCAGCAGCCCGCCTACTAGAGAGACCCAGTACTTC	TRBV7-2	TRBJ2-5	13	NA	once
CASSSMGQGVNTDTQYF	TGTGCCAGCAGCTCAATGGGGCAGGGGGTTAATACGGATACGCAGTATTTT	TRBV7-9	TRBJ2-3	17	TRBD1	NA
CASSLWGTGGEQFF	TGTGCCAGCAGCTTATGGGGAACCGGGGGTGAGCAGTTCTTC	TRBV11-2	TRBJ2-1	14	NA	NA
CASIPPRGKPSTDTQYF	TGTGCCAGCATACCCCCCCGGGGGAAACCTAGCACAGATACGCAGTATTTT	TRBV13	TRBJ2-3	17	NA	NA
CASGDPGGRGDTQYF	TGTGCCTCAGGAGACCCGGGGGGGCGGGGTGATACGCAGTATTTT	TRBV7-8	TRBJ2-3	15	TRBD2	NA
CASSLETGVSTDTQYF	TGTGCCAGCAGCTTAGAAACAGGGGTGAGCACAGATACGCAGTATTTT	TRBV7-8	TRBJ2-3	16	TRBD1	NA
CASSLGRGQGIQYF	TGTGCCAGCAGCTTAGGGAGGGGGCAGGGCATTCAGTACTTC	TRBV7-2	TRBJ2-4	14	NA	few
CASSLMRGNGETQYF	TGTGCCAGCAGCTTAATGCGCGGGAATGGGGAGACCCAGTACTTC	TRBV7-3	TRBJ2-5	15	NA	NA
CASSFAAGGELFF	TGTGCCAGCAGTTTCGCTGCGGGCGGGGAGCTGTTTTTT	TRBV12-3/TRBV12-4	TRBJ2-2	13	NA	NA
CASSGKFGAASTDTQYF	TGCGCCAGCAGTGGCAAGTTTGGGGCTGCTAGCACAGATACGCAGTATTTT	TRBV10-2	TRBJ2-3	17	NA	once
CASSSNTGRGGYTF	TGTGCCAGCAGCTCAAACACAGGGCGTGGAGGCTACACCTTC	TRBV6-4	TRBJ1-2	14	NA	NA
CASSAPRQGGNQPQHF	TGTGCCAGCAGTGCCCCGCGACAGGGGGGCAATCAGCCCCAGCATTTT	TRBV6-1	TRBJ1-5	16	TRBD1	once
CASSGQGNTEAFF	TGTGCCAGCAGTGGGCAGGGGAACACTGAAGCTTTCTTT	TRBV2	TRBJ1-1	13	NA	NA
CASSQERGQGASTIYF	TGCGCCAGCAGCCAAGAAAGAGGACAGGGGGCAAGCACCATATATTTT	TRBV4-1	TRBJ1-3	16	TRBD1	NA
CASSQVGGQRNTGELFF	TGTGCCAGCAGCCAAGTAGGCGGACAGAGAAACACCGGGGAGCTGTTTTTT	TRBV14	TRBJ2-2	17	NA	few
CSARQGTEQFF	TGCAGTGCTCGACAGGGTACTGAGCAGTTCTTC	TRBV20-1	TRBJ2-1	11	TRBD1	few